Presented here are 14 T cell receptor beta chains from one specimen sequenced in a study of regulatory T cells in long-lasting Graves disease. Arm-PCR of CDR3 regions with iRepertoire HTBI primers generated TCR beta libraries. In TCRdb, the multiplex PCR reads were re-called with MiXCR into one record per CDR3 protein. The table includes 500,000 or so distinct CDR3 sequences, about 16% detected once. The time point: newly diagnosed GD, antithyroid drugs for less than 3 months. The TCR library was made from RNA extracted from PBMCs. These records were also assigned to another study, of T cells in Graves' hyperthyroidism and ophthalmopathy.

The sample in question was peripheral blood mononuclear cells (PBMCs), obtained at new diagnosis, from a patient treated with antithyroid drugs. These receptors all stem from a woman aged 35-65 years with Graves disease.

V usage is TRBV6-1 and J usage is TRBJ2-3; 9 nucleotides agree with TRBD2. Per the germline V gene, CDR1 is MNHNS and CDR2 is SASEGT. This CDR3 region has 16 residues. V trimming: 6 bases; J trimming: 3 bases; junction bases outside the gene matches: 10. For the CDR3, the DNA is TGTGCCAGCAGGTCCCTAGCGGGGCCCCTGACAGATACGCAGTATTTT. It translates to CASRSLAGPLTDTQYF.

The chain joins TRBV3-1 to TRBJ1-2; tentatively, D is TRBD1 (5 bases). CDR1 is LGHDT and CDR2 is YNNKEL in the germline V gene (reference sequence). There are 15 residues in the CDR3. Trimming removed 0 bases from V and 8 bases from J, with 16 bases in between. The CDR3 region has the DNA TGTGCCAGCAGCCAAGACGCCAGGGAGGGATACGGCTACACCTTC. The encoded protein is CASSQDAREGYGYTF.

This chain links TRBV5-5 with TRBJ1-1, with D maybe TRBD1 (5 bases). This CDR3 spans 15 amino acids. The germline gives CDR1 SGHKS, CDR2 YYEKEE (reference sequence). The V and J ends lost 4 bases and 0 bases respectively, with 13 bases between them. The CDR3 nucleotides read TGTGCCAGCAGCCTTTTGGGGCATATGAACACTGAAGCTTTCTTT. It encodes CASSLLGHMNTEAFF.

This clonotype showed up many times. The chain uses TRBV30 and TRBJ1-1; D gene unclear. Germline V gene sequence: CDR1 GTSNPN, CDR2 SVGIG (reference sequence). The CDR3 contains 13 residues. The germline V and J ends were trimmed by 0 bases and 0 bases, with 5 bases remaining between them. CDR3 sequence: CAWSVQMNTEAFF. The CDR3 DNA is TGTGCCTGGAGTGTACAGATGAACACTGAAGCTTTCTTT.

This clonotype was seen a few times. The J gene is TRBJ2-1, the V gene TRBV7-3; perhaps TRBD2 as D (5 bases). The CDR3 has 14 residues. V lost 1 base, J lost 5 bases, and 9 bases lay in between. The germline V gene encodes CDR1 SGHTA and CDR2 FQGTGA. As DNA, the CDR3 is TGTGCCAGCAGCTTAATGAAGCGGAACAATGAGCAGTTCTTC. It specifies CASSLMKRNNEQFF.

This clonotype showed up just a few times. V usage is TRBV18 and J usage is TRBJ1-4, with TRBD1 matching over 7 bases. The germline V gene has CDR1 KGHSH and CDR2 LQKENI. CDR3 size: 16 residues. The V gene end was trimmed by 2 bases and the J gene end by 6 bases; junction bases not matched to a gene: 9. In nucleotides, the CDR3 is TGTGCCAGCTCACCATCCGCGACAGGGACGTATGAAAAACTGTTTTTT. This translates into CASSPSATGTYEKLFF.

This clonotype showed up just a few times. This CDR3 is CASSTGQGFQPQHF. In DNA form, the CDR3 reads TGCGCCAGCAGCACGGGACAGGGGTTTCAGCCCCAGCATTTT. The chain combines TRBV4-1 with TRBJ1-5; 10 bases match TRBD1. This CDR3 has 14 amino acids. V was pared by 5 bases and J by 6 bases, with 4 bases of the junction left unmatched. CDR1 and CDR2 from the germline V gene are MGHRA and YSYEKL.

This clonotype was counted at least ten times. V gene TRBV30 combines with J gene TRBJ2-7; TRBD2 might be the D (5 bases). CDR1 GTSNPN and CDR2 SVGIG come from the germline V gene (reference sequence). This CDR3 spans 14 amino acids. Trimming stripped 1 base from V and 1 base from J, with 11 bases between. CDR3 DNA sequence: TGTGCCTGGAGTGAAGGATGGAGGTCCTACGAGCAGTACTTC. Translated: CAWSEGWRSYEQYF.

The rearrangement joins TRBV15 to TRBJ2-7; D is ambiguous. The CDR3 is made up of 14 amino acids. From germline, CDR1 is LNHNV and CDR2 YYDKDF (reference sequence). V was trimmed by 1 base and J by 2 bases, leaving 9 bases between them. CDR3 sequence reads: CATSRGAGAYEQYF. The DNA for the CDR3 is TGTGCCACCAGCAGAGGTGCAGGCGCCTACGAGCAGTACTTC.

With respect to this clonotype: The conserved closing phenylalanine or tryptophan is absent in this CDR3, likely reflecting a read error. This sequence joins TRBV2 and TRBJ1-1, with D tentatively TRBD1 (6 bases). Trimming took off 6 bases at V and 2 bases at J, with 10 bases between the two ends. Germline V gives CDR1 SNHLY, CDR2 FYNNEI. CDR3 size: 13 residues. CDR3 DNA sequence: TGTGCCAGCAGCGGACAGCCAAACACTGAAGCTTTCTCT. Its protein is CASSGQPNTEAFS.

The chain couples TRBV9 to TRBJ1-5, with D possibly matching TRBD1 (5 bases). Germline loops: CDR1 SGDLS, CDR2 YYNGEE. The V end lost 4 bases, the J end lost 0 bases, and 23 bases lay between the germline ends. The CDR3 runs 19 residues. The CDR3: CASSPSGGHFGDSNQPQHF. The CDR3 nucleotides read TGTGCCAGCAGCCCATCGGGAGGACATTTCGGGGATAGCAATCAGCCCCAGCATTTT.

This clonotype was observed many times. The chain uses TRBV27 and TRBJ2-3; D gene uncertain. V was trimmed by 5 bases and J by 11 bases, leaving 11 bases between them. Germline CDR1 reads MNHEY; CDR2 reads SMNVEV (reference sequence). The CDR3 runs to 11 residues. The CDR3 loop reads CASSQYSRQYF. CDR3 in DNA: TGTGCCAGCAGTCAGTACAGTAGGCAGTATTTT.

This clonotype was counted ten times or more. The chain combines TRBV10-3 with TRBJ1-5; the match to TRBD1 covers 8 bases. CDR1 and CDR2 from the germline V gene are ENHRY and SYGVKD. V was pared by 2 bases and J by 5 bases, with 5 bases of the junction left unmatched. This CDR3 is built from 15 residues. CDR3 amino acids: CAISELGQGDQPQHF. The CDR3 DNA sequence: TGTGCCATCAGTGAGCTAGGACAGGGTGATCAGCCCCAGCATTTT.

V is TRBV6-4 and J is TRBJ2-7; possibly TRBD2 for D (5 bases). Germline lookup yields CDR1 MRHNA and CDR2 SNTAGT. The CDR3 length is 14 residues. V was pared by 6 bases and J by 2 bases, with 14 bases between. CDR3 in DNA: TGTGCCAGCAGGACCCGGGAAAGTACCTACGAGCAGTACTTC. Protein: CASRTRESTYEQYF.